This TCR beta chain appears in the sequencing data of a study of T cells in tuberculosis. Study overall: CD1B tetramers identified T cells specific for mycobacterial lipid GMM. Whole-study findings and limits: Classification accuracy was 75% to 90% (AUROC 0.7 to 0.95) with the GMM-specific repertoire. Active tuberculosis patients had shorter CDR3-alpha; the beta difference was nonsignificant.

Produced via immunoSEQ multiplex PCR; TCRdb's table is partial and in-frame only. This sample carries tens of thousands of clones, roughly 97% of them seen once, and the ten largest clones take roughly 6.2%. Remarks on this clone: Its antigen is undetermined.

The CDR3 is 14 residues long. The trim removed 2 bases at V and 7 bases at J, leaving 7 bases unmatched. Germline V gene lookup returns CDR1 GTSNPN and CDR2 SVGIG (reference sequence). Unsorted cryopreserved PBMC were sequenced, averaging roughly 94,000 T cells per clinical donor. Source material: PBMCs. The clonotype originates from a donor between 5 and 29 years old with latent tuberculosis or without tuberculosis infection. J is TRBJ2-3 and V is TRBV30, with 9 bases identical to TRBD2. CDR3 protein: CAWSIGGGANTQYF. The CDR3 nucleotides read TGTGCCTGGAGTATCGGCGGGGGGGCGAATACGCAGTATTTT.